These 20 T cell receptor beta chains were all obtained from the same sample, sequenced in a study of T cell responses to AZD1222 COVID-19 vaccine. Some clones are missing from TCRdb's copy, which holds only in-frame ones; the method was immunoSEQ multiplex PCR. The sample contains around 140,000 clones, roughly 87% of which appear only once. The material sequenced was peripheral blood, taken 28 days after the second AZD1222 dose. These receptors were taken from an adult who received the AZD1222 COVID-19 vaccine.

The chain links TRBV6-5 to TRBJ1-5; D is perhaps TRBD1 (5 bases). Germline V gives CDR1 MNHEY, CDR2 SVGAGI. The ends were cut back, 2 bases at V and 1 base at J, with 9 bases in the middle. The CDR3 covers 15 residues. The CDR3 loop is CASSYPDSSNQPQHF. In DNA form, the CDR3 reads TGTGCCAGCAGTTACCCCGACAGCAGCAATCAGCCCCAGCATTTT.

This chain links TRBV6-5 with TRBJ2-2, with D hard to call. V was shortened by 1 base and J by 5 bases, with 11 bases between the two germline ends. CDR3 length equals 15 residues. Germline CDR1 is MNHEY and CDR2 is SVGAGI. The CDR3 here is CASSYLWRRTGELFF. CDR3 DNA: TGTGCCAGCAGTTACTTGTGGCGTAGAACCGGGGAGCTGTTTTTT.

The chain is built from TRBV5-1 and TRBJ2-3; D might be TRBD1 (6 bases). The CDR3 is 15 residues long. V was shortened by 0 bases and J by 6 bases, with 14 bases between the two germline ends. Germline V CDR1 and CDR2: SGHRS, YFSETQ. CDR3 loop: CASSLDTRGIDTQYF. The DNA of the CDR3 is TGCGCCAGCAGCTTGGATACCAGGGGAATCGATACGCAGTATTTT.

This clone was detected only a few times. This chain joins TRBV4-3 and TRBJ2-7; D remains ambiguous. The CDR3 is 13 residues long. Trimming shortened V by 0 bases and J by 5 bases, and 8 bases separated the two germline ends. CDR1 and CDR2 (germline): LGHNA, YSLEER. CDR3 bases: TGCGCCAGCAGCCAAGATTCCGACGACGAGCAGTACTTC. It translates to CASSQDSDDEQYF.

The rearrangement links TRBV7-9 to TRBJ1-2, with D maybe TRBD1 (5 bases). The ends were cut back, 5 bases at V and 8 bases at J, with 15 bases in the middle. Per the germline V gene, CDR1 is SEHNR and CDR2 is FQNEAQ (reference sequence). The CDR3 runs 13 residues. CDR3: CASSESGTLGYTF. In nucleotides, the CDR3 is TGTGCCAGCAGCGAATCCGGGACGCTCGGCTACACCTTC.

The chain couples TRBV5-1 to TRBJ1-2; possible D gene TRBD1, 6 bases. The CDR3 is 15 residues long. V dropped 0 bases and J dropped 8 bases, with 17 bases sitting between them. CDR1 and CDR2 (germline): SGHRS, YFSETQ. CDR3 nucleotides: TGCGCCAGCAGCTTGGAAAAGGGGGAAGTGGGAGGCTACACCTTC. This gives the protein CASSLEKGEVGGYTF.

The chain is built from TRBV7-8 and TRBJ1-1, with D hard to call. The CDR3 contains 13 residues. Germline CDR1 SGHVS, CDR2 FQNEAQ. The V and J ends lost 1 base and 2 bases respectively, with 5 bases between them. This CDR3 reads CASSLVFNTEAFF. The CDR3 region has the DNA TGTGCCAGCAGCTTAGTATTCAACACTGAAGCTTTCTTT.

The rearrangement joins TRBV4-1 to TRBJ1-2, with 10 bases aligning to TRBD1. Per germline, CDR1 MGHRA and CDR2 YSYEKL. Trimming removed 4 bases from V and 4 bases from J; junction bases left unmatched: 12. The CDR3 totals 17 residues. The CDR3 here is CASSPPGQGIQGYGYTF. The CDR3 DNA reads as TGCGCCAGCAGCCCCCCGGGACAGGGGATCCAGGGCTATGGCTACACCTTC.

CDR3 nucleotides: TGTGCCAGCAGCTTGGCCGGCAGGGTAATACAAACAACCCCAGTGGATGGCTACACCTTC. Amino acid sequence: CASSLAGRVIQTTPVDGYTF. The chain carries TRBV5-5 and TRBJ1-2, with a tentative D call TRBD1 (5 bases). V was shortened by 0 bases and J by 6 bases, with 30 bases between the two germline ends. There are 20 residues in the CDR3. Germline loops: CDR1 SGHKS, CDR2 YYEKEE (reference sequence).

This clone was counted once. This chain links TRBV18 with TRBJ1-5; 12 bases align to TRBD1. V was pared by 6 bases and J by 6 bases, with 9 bases of the junction left unmatched. The CDR3 contains 16 residues. Germline lookup yields CDR1 KGHSH and CDR2 LQKENI. CDR3 DNA sequence: TGTGCCAGCTCGGGGGACAGGGGGCGCCTCGGTCAGCCCCAGCATTTT. Protein product: CASSGDRGRLGQPQHF. Full variable domain (rest looked up from reference TRBV18 and TRBJ1-5): NAGVMQNPRHLVRRRGQEARLRCSPMKGHSHVYWYRQLPEEGLKFMVYLQKENIIDESGMPKERFSAEFPKEGPSILRIQQVVRGDSAAYFCASSGDRGRLGQPQHFGDGTRLSIL.

The CDR3 DNA reads as TGCGCCAGCAGCCAAGTCGGGGGGAGGGCTAATGAAAAACTGTTTTTT. Translation gives CASSQVGGRANEKLFF. The V gene is TRBV4-3, the J gene TRBJ1-4; a possible D gene is TRBD1 (5 bases). V was clipped by 1 base and J by 3 bases, with 12 bases between them. The CDR3 covers 16 residues. Germline V CDR1 and CDR2: LGHNA, YSLEER.

The chain links TRBV19 to TRBJ1-1; D not resolved. V shed 1 base and J shed 7 bases, with 16 bases lying between them. This CDR3 has 15 amino acids. The V gene's germline CDR1 is LNHDA and CDR2 SQIVND (reference sequence). The CDR3 loop is CASSIGGRGIGEAFF. Here the CDR3 DNA reads TGTGCCAGTAGTATAGGAGGTAGAGGAATCGGTGAAGCTTTCTTT.

The chain links TRBV18 to TRBJ2-7; unclear D gene. There are 14 residues in the CDR3. V shed 0 bases and J shed 7 bases, with 13 bases lying between them. Germline values: CDR1 KGHSH, CDR2 LQKENI. CDR3 nucleotide sequence: TGTGCCAGCTCACCACCGGGGATTTTAGGAGAGCAGTACTTC. This encodes CASSPPGILGEQYF.

This chain uses TRBV18 with TRBJ2-3, with TRBD2 matching 10 bases. The CDR3 extends over 19 amino acids. V lost 2 bases, J lost 0 bases, and 11 bases stayed unmatched. In germline, CDR1 is KGHSH, CDR2 LQKENI. As DNA, the CDR3 is TGTGCCAGCTCACCAACGAGCCTAGCGGGAGTAACTAGCACAGATACGCAGTATTTT. Its translation: CASSPTSLAGVTSTDTQYF.

This chain connects TRBV11-2 to TRBJ2-7, with 7 nucleotides matching TRBD2. Germline CDR1 and CDR2: SGHAT and FQNNGV. There are 15 residues in the CDR3. Unmatched junction bases numbered 11, after V lost 8 bases and J lost 1 base. CDR3 residues: CASSLWQRGSYEQYF. DNA for the CDR3: TGTGCCAGCTCCCTCTGGCAGCGGGGATCCTACGAGCAGTACTTC.

The rearrangement uses TRBV3-1 (or the pseudogene TRBV3-2) and TRBJ1-3; perhaps TRBD1 as D (5 bases). The germline V gene encodes CDR1 LGHDT and CDR2 YNNKEL (reference sequence). Trimming pared 0 bases from V and 0 bases from J, leaving 12 bases between. The CDR3 is made up of 17 amino acids. The CDR3 DNA sequence: TGTGCCAGCAGCCAAGAACCCCAGGGACGCTCTGGAAACACCATATATTTT. As protein: CASSQEPQGRSGNTIYF.

The chain employs TRBV3-1 (or the pseudogene TRBV3-2) and TRBJ1-4, with D tentatively TRBD1 (5 bases). The V and J ends lost 1 base and 7 bases respectively, with 16 bases between them. CDR3 length: 16 residues. Germline CDR1 reads LGHDT; CDR2 reads YNNKEL (reference sequence). The CDR3 loop reads CASSQGSGGFGEKLFF. The CDR3 bases are TGTGCCAGCAGCCAAGGATCTGGGGGATTTGGTGAAAAACTGTTTTTT.

V and J are TRBV5-1 and TRBJ1-2; 7 nucleotides align to TRBD1. This CDR3 is 15 amino acids long. The ends lost 4 bases at V and 2 bases at J; junction bases unmatched: 8. Germline V gene sequence: CDR1 SGHRS, CDR2 YFSETQ. CDR3 loop: CASSPPTGPNYGYTF. As DNA, the CDR3 is TGCGCCAGCAGCCCCCCGACAGGGCCGAACTATGGCTACACCTTC.

This clone was found once. The gene calls are TRBV6-5 and TRBJ2-7; TRBD1 is a possible D gene (6 bases). Germline V gene data show CDR1 as MNHEY and CDR2 as SVGAGI. V was shortened by 7 bases and J by 6 bases, with 19 bases between the two germline ends. The length of the CDR3 is 14 residues. The CDR3: CASIGQSLITEQYF. CDR3 nucleotides: TGTGCCAGCATTGGACAGAGCCTAATCACCGAGCAGTACTTC.

This rearrangement joins TRBV6-5 to TRBJ1-3; D unclear. The CDR3 has 15 amino acids. The V and J ends lost 0 bases and 2 bases respectively, with 8 bases between them. Per germline, CDR1 MNHEY and CDR2 SVGAGI. The DNA of the CDR3 is TGTGCCAGCAGTTACTCGGCGGGTCCTGGAAACACCATATATTTT. It encodes CASSYSAGPGNTIYF.